Below, 25 T cell receptor beta chains from the same sample are listed, as sequenced in a study of CD8 T cells in ankylosing spondylitis. These receptors lack a known antigen. Study-level points and caveats: Ankylosing spondylitis blood appeared to carry a characteristic TCR beta motif of eight or nine highly homologous variants.

TCRdb re-called the 5' RACE reads with MiXCR, one entry per CDR3 protein. The sample contains 750,000 to 850,000 distinct CDR3 sequences, roughly 12% of which appear only once. The sample was blood, either unsorted or a sorted T cell fraction (not recorded which). These receptor sequences come from a male donor with ankylosing spondylitis.

This chain links TRBV20-1 with TRBJ1-2; 8 positions agree with TRBD1. This CDR3 has 14 amino acids. CDR1 and CDR2 from the germline V gene are DFQATT and SNEGSKA (reference sequence). V dropped 1 base and J dropped 6; count of bases not matched to a gene: 7. As DNA, the CDR3 is TGCAGTGCTAGAGCACCGGGACAGGTGAATGGCTACACCTTC. It encodes CSARAPGQVNGYTF.

This clonotype occurred a few times. The chain links TRBV20-1 to TRBJ2-7, with D tentatively TRBD2 (6 bases). V was trimmed by 0 bases and J by 3 bases, leaving 24 bases between them. Per the germline V gene, CDR1 is DFQATT and CDR2 is SNEGSKA (reference sequence). This CDR3 is 18 amino acids long. The CDR3 DNA follows: TGCAGTGCTAGAGATTTAATTCGGGTTAGGCGGGAAAACTACGAGCAGTACTTC. Translation: CSARDLIRVRRENYEQYF.

This chain joins TRBV2 and TRBJ2-1; 9 bases line up with TRBD2. CDR1 SNHLY and CDR2 FYNNEI come from the germline V gene. V dropped 4 bases and J dropped 1; count of bases not matched to a gene: 2. The CDR3 length is 15 residues. The CDR3 loop reads CASSVGLASYNEQFF. In nucleotides, the CDR3 is TGTGCCAGCAGTGTGGGACTAGCTTCCTACAATGAGCAGTTCTTC.

This clonotype was counted at least ten times. The genes are TRBV10-3 and TRBJ1-2, with D maybe TRBD1 (6 bases). Germline V gene sequence: CDR1 ENHRY, CDR2 SYGVKD. The CDR3 loop spans 12 amino acids. The V end was cut by 4 bases, the J end by 4 bases, with 7 bases between. CDR3: CAISGGGYGYTF. In DNA, the CDR3 is TGTGCCATCAGTGGAGGGGGCTATGGCTACACCTTC.

This clonotype was counted many times. The chain couples TRBV20-1 to TRBJ2-1, with TRBD2 as a possible D gene (5 bases). The CDR3 length is 13 residues. CDR1 and CDR2 (germline): DFQATT, SNEGSKA (reference sequence). Trimming stripped 7 bases from V and 2 bases from J, with 12 bases between. CDR3 amino acids: CSVGRGPYNEQFF. DNA of the CDR3: TGCAGTGTTGGTCGCGGGCCCTACAATGAGCAGTTCTTC.

This clonotype was detected only a few times. The chain employs TRBV5-1 and TRBJ2-1; possible D gene TRBD2, 6 bases. Germline V lookup: CDR1 SGHRS, CDR2 YFSETQ. The germline V and J ends were trimmed by 2 bases and 2 bases, with 11 bases remaining between them. CDR3 length: 15 amino acids. This CDR3 is CASSLTGETYNEQFF. CDR3 nucleotides: TGCGCCAGCAGCTTAACGGGAGAAACCTACAATGAGCAGTTCTTC.

This clonotype was found a few times. V and J are TRBV2 and TRBJ1-1; D unclear. Germline V gene sequence: CDR1 SNHLY, CDR2 FYNNEI. V was trimmed by 2 bases and J by 5 bases, leaving 6 bases between them. This CDR3 has 12 amino acids. CDR3 DNA sequence: TGTGCCAGCAGTGAAAGGTGGACTGAAGCTTTCTTT. Translating it yields CASSERWTEAFF.

The rearrangement joins TRBV10-3 to TRBJ2-7; tentatively, D is TRBD2 (5 bases). The CDR3 is 14 amino acids. Trimming took 6 bases from V and 0 from J, leaving 12 bases between them. CDR1 is ENHRY, CDR2 SYGVKD, per germline. The CDR3 reads CAISGLSDSYEQYF. CDR3 nucleotides: TGTGCCATCAGCGGACTGTCTGACTCCTACGAGCAGTACTTC.

This clonotype has a handful of counts. This chain connects TRBV3-1 to TRBJ1-1; TRBD1 matches at 7 bases. Germline CDR1 LGHDT, CDR2 YNNKEL (reference sequence). V was pared by 4 bases and J by 0 bases, with 5 bases of the junction left unmatched. This CDR3 comprises 15 residues. The CDR3 sequence is CASSRWTGMNTEAFF. The CDR3 nucleotides read TGTGCCAGCAGCCGATGGACAGGAATGAACACTGAAGCTTTCTTT.

The rearrangement uses TRBV28 and TRBJ1-1, with D unclear. The germline gives CDR1 MDHEN, CDR2 SYDVKM. This CDR3 has 11 amino acids. Trimming stripped 7 bases from V and 8 bases from J, with 11 bases between. The CDR3 nucleotides are TGTGCCAGCAATTACGGCAGGGAAGCTTTCTTT. Its translation is CASNYGREAFF.

The V gene is TRBV5-1, the J gene TRBJ1-1, with 7 bases identical to TRBD1. V shed 6 bases, J shed 1 base, and the junction held 9 bases outside the gene matches. The CDR3 totals 15 residues. Germline assignment: CDR1 SGHRS and CDR2 YFSETQ. CDR3 region: CASTPQAGGNTEAFF. CDR3 nucleotides: TGCGCCAGCACCCCCCAGGCAGGGGGGAACACTGAAGCTTTCTTT.

This clonotype was counted between two and nine times. The chain has TRBV24-1 and TRBJ2-1, with 8 bases aligning to TRBD1. Germline V gives CDR1 KGHDR, CDR2 SFDVKD. The CDR3 totals 14 residues. V lost 1 base and J lost 12; bases outside the gene matches: 7. The CDR3 loop reads CATSDFDRGMGQFF. The CDR3 nucleotides read TGTGCCACCAGTGATTTCGACAGGGGAATGGGGCAGTTCTTC.

This clonotype was observed at least ten times. The CDR3 spells CAIRTDRGPPYEQYF. The CDR3 DNA reads TGTGCCATCAGGACGGACAGGGGGCCTCCCTACGAGCAGTACTTC. J is TRBJ2-7 and V is TRBV10-3; 11 nucleotides match TRBD1. J lost 2 bases, V lost 6 bases, and 6 bases had no gene match. This CDR3 contains 15 residues. The germline gives CDR1 ENHRY, CDR2 SYGVKD.

This clonotype has more than one count but fewer than ten. V and J are TRBV6-5 and TRBJ1-1, with D perhaps TRBD1 (6 bases). Germline assignment: CDR1 MNHEY and CDR2 SVGAGI. Trimming removed 4 bases from V and 5 bases from J, with 14 bases in between. This CDR3 spans 14 amino acids. The CDR3 protein is CASSWGRGETEAFF. The CDR3, as DNA: TGTGCCAGCAGTTGGGGGCGTGGGGAGACTGAAGCTTTCTTT.

The chain recombines TRBV4-3 with TRBJ2-1; D call uncertain. The germline CDR1 and CDR2 sequences are LGHNA and YSLEER. V lost 3 bases and J 2 bases, leaving 11 bases between the germline ends. The CDR3 covers 15 residues. This CDR3 is CASSQGRFPYNEQFF. As DNA, the CDR3 is TGCGCCAGCAGCCAGGGCCGCTTCCCCTACAATGAGCAGTTCTTC.

The chain joins TRBV20-1 to TRBJ2-4; 9 bases align to TRBD1. The CDR3 loop spans 12 amino acids. Germline lookup yields CDR1 DFQATT and CDR2 SNEGSKA (reference sequence). V was clipped by 3 bases and J by 9 bases; unmatched bases: 3. CDR3 in amino acids: CSARPGQGIQYF. The CDR3 coding sequence is TGCAGTGCTAGGCCGGGACAGGGCATTCAGTACTTC.

This clonotype occurred a few times. The chain joins TRBV29-1 to TRBJ2-3; 13 bases are a match to TRBD2. J was trimmed by 9 bases and V by 6 bases; bases with no gene match: 12. The germline V gene encodes CDR1 SQVTM and CDR2 ANQGSEA. This CDR3 comprises 15 residues. CDR3 nucleotide sequence: TGCAGCGTCCGCCCCACTAGCGGGGGGGCCTACACGCAGTATTTT. Residues: CSVRPTSGGAYTQYF.

This clonotype was counted only a few times. The V call is TRBV20-1, the J call TRBJ2-1; 10 nucleotides match TRBD2. The CDR3 length is 15 residues. Looked up from germline, CDR1 is DFQATT and CDR2 is SNEGSKA (reference sequence). V gave up 6 bases and J gave up 8 bases; unmatched junction bases: 13. This CDR3 is CSAISASGSSDEQFF. CDR3 DNA sequence: TGCAGTGCCATAAGTGCTAGCGGGAGCTCCGATGAGCAGTTCTTC.

This clonotype was counted ten times or more. Here the CDR3 DNA reads TGTGCCATCAGTGGGGACAGGGGGCTTAACCACTATGGCTACACCTTC. Translating it yields CAISGDRGLNHYGYTF. The chain has TRBV10-3 and TRBJ1-2, with 12 bases that match TRBD1. CDR3 length equals 16 residues. J gave up 3 bases and V 4 bases, and 6 bases lay outside the gene matches. Germline-derived CDR1 and CDR2 are ENHRY and SYGVKD.

In its sample, this clonotype was seen a few times. The rearrangement uses TRBV5-8 and TRBJ2-7; maybe TRBD2 (5 bases). This CDR3 has 13 residues. Trimming left V 1 base short and J 5 bases short, with 10 bases between. Germline V gives CDR1 SGHTS, CDR2 YDEGEE. The CDR3 bases are TGTGCCAGCAGCTTGTGGACTTCCCACGAGCAGTACTTC. Encoded protein: CASSLWTSHEQYF.

The V call is TRBV11-2, the J call TRBJ1-6; no reliable D call. Per germline, CDR1 SGHAT and CDR2 FQNNGV. This CDR3 comprises 17 residues. Trimming removed 0 bases at V and 1 base at J, with 10 bases between. The CDR3 DNA sequence: TGTGCCAGCAGCTTAGAGGGAGGGCTGTCCTATAATTCACCCCTCCACTTT. This encodes CASSLEGGLSYNSPLHF.

The chain couples TRBV7-6 to TRBJ2-2; 11 nucleotides match TRBD1. This CDR3 is built from 19 residues. V was clipped by 0 bases and J by 1 base; unmatched bases: 7. Germline V CDR1 and CDR2: SGHVS, FNYEAQ. The CDR3 DNA sequence: TGTGCCAGCAGCTTAGCTGGTGGGACAGGGGGTTGGAACACCGGGGAGCTGTTTTTT. Protein sequence: CASSLAGGTGGWNTGELFF. Looking up the rest from reference TRBV7-6 and TRBJ2-2 gives the full variable domain: GAGVSQSPRYKVTKRGQDVALRCDPISGHVSLYWYRQALGQGPEFLTYFNYEAQQDKSGLPNDRFSAERPEGSISTLTIQRTEQRDSAMYRCASSLAGGTGGWNTGELFFGEGSRLTVL.

This clonotype was picked up a small number of times. The CDR3 spells CASSELRGSGANVLTF. CDR3 coding DNA: TGTGCCAGCAGTGAACTCAGGGGGTCTGGGGCCAACGTCCTGACTTTC. J is TRBJ2-6 and V is TRBV25-1; 7 nucleotides agree with TRBD1. J was trimmed by 1 base and V by 2 bases; bases with no gene match: 2. This CDR3 contains 16 residues. The germline V gene encodes CDR1 MGHDK and CDR2 SYGVNS.

Only a few counts were recorded for this clonotype. The chain carries TRBV20-1 and TRBJ1-6; TRBD1 might be the D (5 bases). Germline-derived CDR1 and CDR2 are DFQATT and SNEGSKA (reference sequence). The CDR3 contains 14 residues. V was clipped by 6 bases and J by 7 bases, with 16 bases between them. Here the CDR3 DNA reads TGCAGTGCGCTCGGGACCGGACGCAATTCACCCCTCCACTTT. As protein: CSALGTGRNSPLHF.

The chain uses TRBV28 and TRBJ1-6, with D maybe TRBD1 (6 bases). The V end was cut by 6 bases, the J end by 5 bases, with 14 bases between. CDR1 MDHEN and CDR2 SYDVKM come from the germline V gene. This CDR3 comprises 15 residues. DNA for the CDR3: TGTGCCAGCAGCCCGCTGGACAGTGATAATTCACCCCTCCACTTT. Translating gives CASSPLDSDNSPLHF. The variable domain in full, with the rest retrieved from reference TRBV28 and TRBJ1-6, is DVKVTQSSRYLVKRTGEKVFLECVQDMDHENMFWYRQDPGLGLRLIYFSYDVKMKEKGDIPEGYSVSREKKERFSLILESASTNQTSMYLCASSPLDSDNSPLHFGNGTRLTVT.